This TCR beta chain originates from a study of blood T cell repertoires in COVID-19 (dated by TCRdb to 2020 to 2022). With regard to the full study: The collaborator samples originated in the United States, Italy and Spain and spanned the acute and convalescent phases of COVID-19. The prospective study material was composed of cDNA or gDNA derived from T cells, B-cell-depleted T cells, or PBMCs. Subjects who had been exposed to COVID-19, were actively infected with it, or had recovered from it provided the deeply sampled blood TCRbeta repertoires that made up the dataset. The repertoires were released in a freely available public database intended as a resource for research on the immune response to SARS-CoV-2. The samples were drawn from the first 160 participants of the ongoing ImmuneRACE study and from 1,254 subjects provided by 6 global collaborators. A de-identified subject ID, COVID-19 status, age in years and sex were almost always included in the sample metadata. Where available, HLA class I and class II types were obtained from metadata supplied by the sample provider rather than from assay-based typing. Study-level results and caveats: How much clinical and demographic metadata was included differed by source and by participant, and the metadata was provided uncurated.

As to this clone: Its antigen remains unidentified. No qualities accompany the bases; no much larger clone lies one base away.

TCRbeta CDR3 regions were amplified from genomic DNA using the immunoSEQ Assay, a bias-controlled multiplex PCR. Regarding the original processing steps: The number of nucleated cells in each sample was estimated from the amplification of reference gene primers within the assay. To quantify the absolute abundance of each unique TCRbeta CDR3 rearrangement, sequence reads were collapsed and filtered. For each sample, productive Simpson clonality was calculated by taking the square root of Simpson's diversity index across productive rearrangements. The table comes from immuneACCESS by way of TCRdb, which keeps in-frame sequences with V and J called. Part of the clones is missing from these tables; in studies checked, under half for an unresolved V gene and the rest for unknown reasons. D and trimming come from the DNA, and the V and J calls and clone size come from that table. This sample lists 140,000 or so clones; 80% were detected once. The ten largest make up 3.5% of the sample.

The CDR3 goes from the cysteine to the phenylalanine over 14 residues. The kept DNA is CDR3 alone, 42 bases in frame from the first base. CDR1 MNHEY and CDR2 SMNVEV were looked up in the germline V gene (reference sequence). V and J are truncated by 5 bases and 4 bases respectively, leaving an intervening sequence of 15 bases. Another Seattle source contributed samples from volunteer blood donors who had recovered from COVID-19. Collaborating institutions collected whole blood in K2EDTA tubes following their own protocols. For TCRbeta analysis, collaborator samples were shipped as frozen whole blood, as isolated PBMCs, or as DNA extracted from either sample type.

The sample was peripheral blood. The chain employs TRBV27 and TRBJ2-7; perhaps TRBD2 is the D gene, with 6 bases matching. The receptor's source is a man between 65 and 80 years old who had recovered from COVID-19. The DNA sequence reads TGTGCCAGCAGTCCCTCCGGAGGGAGGTACGAGCAGTACTTC. Protein translation: CASSPSGGRYEQYF.